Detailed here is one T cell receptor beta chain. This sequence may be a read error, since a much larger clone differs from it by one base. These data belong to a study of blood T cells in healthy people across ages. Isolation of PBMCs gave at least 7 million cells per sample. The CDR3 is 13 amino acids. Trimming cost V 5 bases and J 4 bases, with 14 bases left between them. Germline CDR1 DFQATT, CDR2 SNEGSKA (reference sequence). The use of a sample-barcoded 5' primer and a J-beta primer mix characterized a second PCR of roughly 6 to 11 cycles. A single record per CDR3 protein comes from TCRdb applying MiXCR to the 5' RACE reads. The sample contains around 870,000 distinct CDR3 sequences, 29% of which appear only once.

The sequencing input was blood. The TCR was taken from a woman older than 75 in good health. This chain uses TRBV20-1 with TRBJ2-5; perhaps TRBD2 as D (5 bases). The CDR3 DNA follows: TGCAGTGCTGCCGATGAGGGTGGAGAGACCCAGTACTTC. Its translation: CSAADEGGETQYF.